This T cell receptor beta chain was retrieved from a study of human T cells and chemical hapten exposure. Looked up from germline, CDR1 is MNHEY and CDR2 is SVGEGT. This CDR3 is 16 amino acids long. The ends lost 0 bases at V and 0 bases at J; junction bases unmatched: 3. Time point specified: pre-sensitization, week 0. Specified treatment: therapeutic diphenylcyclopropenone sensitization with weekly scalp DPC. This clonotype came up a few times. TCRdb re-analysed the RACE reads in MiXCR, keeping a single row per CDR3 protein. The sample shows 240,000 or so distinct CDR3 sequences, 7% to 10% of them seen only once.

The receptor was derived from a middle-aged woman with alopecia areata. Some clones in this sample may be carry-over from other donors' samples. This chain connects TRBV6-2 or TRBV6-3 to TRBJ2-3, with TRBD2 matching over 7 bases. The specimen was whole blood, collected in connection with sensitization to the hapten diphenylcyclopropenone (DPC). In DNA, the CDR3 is TGTGCCAGCAGTTACTCGCCTAGCGGAAGCACAGATACGCAGTATTTT. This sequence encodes CASSYSPSGSTDTQYF.